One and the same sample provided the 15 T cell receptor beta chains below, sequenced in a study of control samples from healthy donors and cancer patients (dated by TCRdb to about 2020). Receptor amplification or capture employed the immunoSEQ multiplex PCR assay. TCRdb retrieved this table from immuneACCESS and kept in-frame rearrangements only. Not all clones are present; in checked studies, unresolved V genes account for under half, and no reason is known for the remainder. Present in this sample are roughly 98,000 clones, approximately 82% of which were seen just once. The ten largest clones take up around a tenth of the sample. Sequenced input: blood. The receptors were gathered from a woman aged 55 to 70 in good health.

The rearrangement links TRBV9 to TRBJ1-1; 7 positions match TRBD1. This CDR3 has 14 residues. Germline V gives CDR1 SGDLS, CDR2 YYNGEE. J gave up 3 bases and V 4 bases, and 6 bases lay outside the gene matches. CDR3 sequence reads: CASSLGTADTEAFF. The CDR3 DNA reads TGTGCCAGCAGCTTAGGGACAGCTGACACTGAAGCTTTCTTT.

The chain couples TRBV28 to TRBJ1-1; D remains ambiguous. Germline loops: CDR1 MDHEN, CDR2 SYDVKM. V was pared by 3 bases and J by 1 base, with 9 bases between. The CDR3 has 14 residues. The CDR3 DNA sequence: TGTGCCAGCAGTTTTGGACTTCGGAACACTGAAGCTTTCTTT. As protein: CASSFGLRNTEAFF.

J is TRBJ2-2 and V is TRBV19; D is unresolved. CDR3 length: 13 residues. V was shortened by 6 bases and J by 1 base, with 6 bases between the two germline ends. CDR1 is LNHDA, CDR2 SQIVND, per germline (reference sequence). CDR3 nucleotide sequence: TGTGCCAGTAGAATGGGGAACACCGGGGAGCTGTTTTTT. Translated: CASRMGNTGELFF.

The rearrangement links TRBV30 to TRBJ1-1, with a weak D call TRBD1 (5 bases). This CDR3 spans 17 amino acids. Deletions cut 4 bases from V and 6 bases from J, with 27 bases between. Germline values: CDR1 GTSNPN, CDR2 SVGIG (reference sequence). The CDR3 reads CAWTMVGTAVDDPEAFF. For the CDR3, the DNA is TGTGCCTGGACCATGGTGGGGACTGCCGTCGACGATCCTGAAGCTTTCTTT.

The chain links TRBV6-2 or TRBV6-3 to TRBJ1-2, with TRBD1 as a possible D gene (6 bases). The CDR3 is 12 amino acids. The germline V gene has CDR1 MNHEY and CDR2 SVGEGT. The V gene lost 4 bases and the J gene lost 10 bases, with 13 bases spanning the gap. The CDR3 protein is CASSLDSNYYTF. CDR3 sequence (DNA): TGTGCCAGCAGTTTGGACAGCAATTACTACACCTTC.

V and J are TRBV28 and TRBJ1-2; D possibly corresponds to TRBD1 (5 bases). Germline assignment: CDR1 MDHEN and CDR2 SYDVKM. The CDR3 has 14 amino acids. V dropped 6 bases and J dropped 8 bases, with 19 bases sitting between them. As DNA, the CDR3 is TGTGCCAGCAGGTGGGGACGGGGGGTTTCGGGCTACACCTTC. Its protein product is CASRWGRGVSGYTF.

The DNA of the CDR3 is TGTGCCAGCAGCCCTAGGACCTACGGGTTCTGGGAACCGGGACACACCCAGAACACTGAAGCTTTCTTT. Protein: CASSPRTYGFWEPGHTQNTEAFF. The genes are TRBV6-2 or TRBV6-3 and TRBJ1-1, with a weak D call TRBD1 (6 bases). This CDR3 contains 23 residues. V shed 6 bases and J shed 1 base, with 39 bases lying between them. The germline V gene encodes CDR1 MNHEY and CDR2 SVGEGT.

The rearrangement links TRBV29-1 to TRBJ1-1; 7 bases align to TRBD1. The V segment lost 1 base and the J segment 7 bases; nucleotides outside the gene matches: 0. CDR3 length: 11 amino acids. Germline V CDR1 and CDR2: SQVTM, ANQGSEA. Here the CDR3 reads CSVEAGGEAFF. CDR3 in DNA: TGCAGCGTTGAAGCAGGGGGTGAAGCTTTCTTT.

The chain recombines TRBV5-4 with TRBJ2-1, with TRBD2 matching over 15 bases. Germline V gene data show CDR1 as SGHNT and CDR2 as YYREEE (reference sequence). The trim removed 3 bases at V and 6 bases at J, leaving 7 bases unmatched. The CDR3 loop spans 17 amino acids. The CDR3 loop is CASSSGLAGGPVNEQFF. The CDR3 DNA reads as TGTGCCAGCAGCTCAGGACTAGCGGGGGGGCCTGTCAATGAGCAGTTCTTC.

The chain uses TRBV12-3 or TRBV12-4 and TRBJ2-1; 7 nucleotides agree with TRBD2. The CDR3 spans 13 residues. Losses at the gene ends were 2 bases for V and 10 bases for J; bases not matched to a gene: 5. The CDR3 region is CASSLLLGGEQFF. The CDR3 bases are TGTGCCAGCAGTTTATTGCTGGGGGGGGAGCAGTTCTTC.

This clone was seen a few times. CDR3 DNA: TGCGCCAGCAGCCTTGCTGGGGGCCCCTACGAGCAGTACTTC. Protein: CASSLAGGPYEQYF. V and J are TRBV4-3 and TRBJ2-7; D is perhaps TRBD1 (6 bases). CDR1 LGHNA and CDR2 YSLEER come from the germline V gene. V lost 4 bases and J 2 bases, leaving 12 bases between the germline ends. The CDR3 has 14 residues.

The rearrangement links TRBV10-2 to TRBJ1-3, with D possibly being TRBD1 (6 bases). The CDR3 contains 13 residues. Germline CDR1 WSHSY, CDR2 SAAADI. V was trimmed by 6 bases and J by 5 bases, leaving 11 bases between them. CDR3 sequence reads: CASSLDSRNTIYF. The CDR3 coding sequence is TGCGCCAGCAGCCTGGACAGTCGAAACACCATATATTTT.

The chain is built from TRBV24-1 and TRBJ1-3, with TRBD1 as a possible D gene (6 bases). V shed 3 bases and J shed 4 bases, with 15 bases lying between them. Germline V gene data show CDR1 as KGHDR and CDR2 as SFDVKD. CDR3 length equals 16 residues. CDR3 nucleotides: TGTGCCACCAGTGATCAAGGACAGCACGGCGGAAACACCATATATTTT. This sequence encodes CATSDQGQHGGNTIYF.

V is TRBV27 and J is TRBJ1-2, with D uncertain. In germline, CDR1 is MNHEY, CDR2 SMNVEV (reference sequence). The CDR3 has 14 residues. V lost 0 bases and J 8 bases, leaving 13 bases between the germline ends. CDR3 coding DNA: TGTGCCAGCAGTTTATCGATTGATAGGGAGGGCTACACCTTC. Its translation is CASSLSIDREGYTF.

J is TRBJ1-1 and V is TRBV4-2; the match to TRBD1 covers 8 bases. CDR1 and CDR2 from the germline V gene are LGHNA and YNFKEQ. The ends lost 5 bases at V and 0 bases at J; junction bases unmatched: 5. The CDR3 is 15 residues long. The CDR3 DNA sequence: TGTGCCAGCAGCTCGGGGGGACAGGTGAACACTGAAGCTTTCTTT. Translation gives CASSSGGQVNTEAFF.